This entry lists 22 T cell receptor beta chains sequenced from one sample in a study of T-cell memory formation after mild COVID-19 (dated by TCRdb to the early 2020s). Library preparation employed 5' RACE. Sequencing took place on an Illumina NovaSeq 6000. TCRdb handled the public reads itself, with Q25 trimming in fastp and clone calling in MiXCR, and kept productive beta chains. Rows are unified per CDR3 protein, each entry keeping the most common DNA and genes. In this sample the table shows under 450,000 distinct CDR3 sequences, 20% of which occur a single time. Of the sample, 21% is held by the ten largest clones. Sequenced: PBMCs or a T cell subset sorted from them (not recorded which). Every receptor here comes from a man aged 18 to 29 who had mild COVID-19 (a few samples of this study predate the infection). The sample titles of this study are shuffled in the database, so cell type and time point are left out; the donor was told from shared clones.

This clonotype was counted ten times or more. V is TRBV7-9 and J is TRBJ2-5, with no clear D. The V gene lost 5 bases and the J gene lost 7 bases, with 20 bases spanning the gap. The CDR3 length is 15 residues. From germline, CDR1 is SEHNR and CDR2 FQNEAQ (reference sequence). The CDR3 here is CASSPPWPPVGTQYF. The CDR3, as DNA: TGTGCCAGCAGCCCCCCCTGGCCCCCGGTGGGGACCCAGTACTTC.

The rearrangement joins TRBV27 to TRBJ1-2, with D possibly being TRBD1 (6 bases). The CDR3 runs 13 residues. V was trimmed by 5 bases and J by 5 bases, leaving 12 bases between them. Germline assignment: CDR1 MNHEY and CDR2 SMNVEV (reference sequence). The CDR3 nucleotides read TGTGCCAGCAGTACAACAGGGCGGTATGGCTACACCTTC. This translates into CASSTTGRYGYTF.

The chain's CDR3 is CAWSAPGLAGNTGELFF. Here the CDR3 DNA reads TGTGCCTGGAGTGCCCCGGGGCTAGCGGGGAACACCGGGGAGCTGTTTTTT. The rearrangement links TRBV30 to TRBJ2-2; 8 nucleotides agree with TRBD2. Germline V gene data show CDR1 as GTSNPN and CDR2 as SVGIG (reference sequence). J was trimmed by 1 base and V by 1 base; bases with no gene match: 8. CDR3 length equals 17 residues.

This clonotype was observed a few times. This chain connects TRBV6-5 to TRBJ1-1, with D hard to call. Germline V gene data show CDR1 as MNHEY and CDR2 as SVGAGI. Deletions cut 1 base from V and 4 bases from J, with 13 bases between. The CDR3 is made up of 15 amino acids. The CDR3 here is CASSYFNEGGTEAFF. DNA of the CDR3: TGTGCCAGCAGTTACTTTAATGAAGGTGGCACTGAAGCTTTCTTT.

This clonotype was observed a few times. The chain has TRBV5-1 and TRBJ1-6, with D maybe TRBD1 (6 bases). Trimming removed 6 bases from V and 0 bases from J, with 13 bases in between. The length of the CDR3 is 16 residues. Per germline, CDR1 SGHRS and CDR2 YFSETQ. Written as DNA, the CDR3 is TGCGCCAGCACCCAAGGACAGAGCTCCTATAATTCACCCCTCCACTTT. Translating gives CASTQGQSSYNSPLHF.

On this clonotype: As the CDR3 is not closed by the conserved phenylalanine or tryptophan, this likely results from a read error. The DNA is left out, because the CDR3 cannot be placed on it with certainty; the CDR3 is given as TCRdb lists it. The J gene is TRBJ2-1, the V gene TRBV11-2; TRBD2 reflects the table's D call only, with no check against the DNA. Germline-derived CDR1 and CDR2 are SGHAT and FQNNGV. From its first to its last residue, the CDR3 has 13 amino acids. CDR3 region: CASSSGLAGAVSL.

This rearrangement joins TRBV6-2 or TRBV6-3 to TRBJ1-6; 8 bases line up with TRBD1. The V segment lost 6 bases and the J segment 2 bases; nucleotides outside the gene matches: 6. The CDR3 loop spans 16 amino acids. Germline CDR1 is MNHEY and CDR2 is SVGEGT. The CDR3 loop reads CASSPRGPTYNSPLHF. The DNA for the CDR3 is TGTGCCAGCAGCCCCAGGGGGCCAACCTATAATTCACCCCTCCACTTT.

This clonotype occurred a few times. The CDR3 protein is CASSLHRVGTEAFF. The CDR3 bases are TGTGCCAGCAGCCTTCACAGGGTAGGGACTGAAGCTTTCTTT. The V call is TRBV12-3 or TRBV12-4, the J call TRBJ1-1, with a possible D match to TRBD1 (6 bases). V lost 6 bases and J lost 5, with 16 bases in between. This CDR3 is 14 amino acids long.

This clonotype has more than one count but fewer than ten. The CDR3, as DNA: TGCGCCAGCAGTCGTGATCGGGCCAACCAAGAGACCCAGTACTTC. Amino acid sequence: CASSRDRANQETQYF. The rearrangement links TRBV4-3 to TRBJ2-5; D call uncertain. Trimming left V 6 bases short and J 0 bases short, with 14 bases between. This CDR3 contains 15 residues. Looked up from germline, CDR1 is LGHNA and CDR2 is YSLEER.

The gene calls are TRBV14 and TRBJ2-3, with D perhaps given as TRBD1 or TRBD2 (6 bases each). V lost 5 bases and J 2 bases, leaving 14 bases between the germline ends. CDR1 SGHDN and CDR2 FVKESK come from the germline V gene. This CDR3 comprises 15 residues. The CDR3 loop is CASSARGRDTDTQYF. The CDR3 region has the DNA TGTGCCAGCAGCGCCCGGGGGCGGGACACAGATACGCAGTATTTT.

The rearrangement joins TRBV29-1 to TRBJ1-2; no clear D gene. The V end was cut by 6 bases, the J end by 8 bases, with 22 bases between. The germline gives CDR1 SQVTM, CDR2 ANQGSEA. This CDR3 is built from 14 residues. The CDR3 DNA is TGCAGCGTCTCCATGTGGGCGGAGAGTAGCGGCTACACCTTC. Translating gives CSVSMWAESSGYTF.

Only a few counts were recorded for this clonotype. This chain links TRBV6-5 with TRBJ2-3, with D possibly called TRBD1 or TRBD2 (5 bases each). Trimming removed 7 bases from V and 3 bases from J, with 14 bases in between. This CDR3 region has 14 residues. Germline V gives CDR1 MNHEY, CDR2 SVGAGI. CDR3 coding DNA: TGTGCCAGCAACAACCGAGGGGCTACAGATACGCAGTATTTT. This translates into CASNNRGATDTQYF.

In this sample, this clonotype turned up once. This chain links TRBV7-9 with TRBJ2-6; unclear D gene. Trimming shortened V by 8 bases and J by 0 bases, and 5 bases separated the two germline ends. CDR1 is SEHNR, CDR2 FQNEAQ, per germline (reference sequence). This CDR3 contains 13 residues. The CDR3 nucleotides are TGTGCCAGCCGAAACTCTGGGGCCAACGTCCTGACTTTC. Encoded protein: CASRNSGANVLTF.

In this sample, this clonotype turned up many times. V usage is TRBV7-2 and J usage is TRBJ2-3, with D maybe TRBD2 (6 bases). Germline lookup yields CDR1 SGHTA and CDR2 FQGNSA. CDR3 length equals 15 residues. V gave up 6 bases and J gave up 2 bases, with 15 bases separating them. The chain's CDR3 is CASRRAGLSTDTQYF. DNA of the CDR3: TGTGCCAGCAGACGGGCGGGACTTTCCACAGATACGCAGTATTTT.

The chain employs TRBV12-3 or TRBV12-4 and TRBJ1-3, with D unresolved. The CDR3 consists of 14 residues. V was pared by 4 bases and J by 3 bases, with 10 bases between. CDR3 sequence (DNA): TGTGCCAGCAGTTCCAGCTCGGATGGAAACACCATATATTTT. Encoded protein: CASSSSSDGNTIYF.

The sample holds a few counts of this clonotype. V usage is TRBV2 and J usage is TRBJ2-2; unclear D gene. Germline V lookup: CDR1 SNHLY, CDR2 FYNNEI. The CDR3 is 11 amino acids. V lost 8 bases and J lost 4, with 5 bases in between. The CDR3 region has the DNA TGTGCCAGCGGGATCACCGGGGAGCTGTTTTTT. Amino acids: CASGITGELFF.

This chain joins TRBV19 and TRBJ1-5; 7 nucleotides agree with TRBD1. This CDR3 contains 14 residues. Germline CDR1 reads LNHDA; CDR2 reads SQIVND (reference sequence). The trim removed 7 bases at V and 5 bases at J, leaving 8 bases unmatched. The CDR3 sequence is CASKRQGDDQPQHF. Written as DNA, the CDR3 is TGTGCCAGTAAAAGGCAGGGGGATGATCAGCCCCAGCATTTT.

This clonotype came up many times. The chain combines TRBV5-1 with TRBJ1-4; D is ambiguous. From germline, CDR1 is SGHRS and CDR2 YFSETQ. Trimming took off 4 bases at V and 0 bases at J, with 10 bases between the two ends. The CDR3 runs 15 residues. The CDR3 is CASSRGSATNEKLFF. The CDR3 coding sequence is TGCGCCAGCAGCAGAGGGAGTGCAACTAATGAAAAACTGTTTTTT.

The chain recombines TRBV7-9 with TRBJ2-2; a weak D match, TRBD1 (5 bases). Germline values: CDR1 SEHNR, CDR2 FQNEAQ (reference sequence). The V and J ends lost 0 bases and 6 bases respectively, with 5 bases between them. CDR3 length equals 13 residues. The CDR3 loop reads CASSLAGAGELFF. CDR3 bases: TGTGCCAGCAGCTTAGCAGGGGCCGGGGAGCTGTTTTTT. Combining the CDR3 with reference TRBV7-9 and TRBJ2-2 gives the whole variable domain DTGVSQNPRHKITKRGQNVTFRCDPISEHNRLYWYRQTLGQGPEFLTYFQNEAQLEKSRLLSDRFSAERPKGSFSTLEIQRTEQGDSAMYLCASSLAGAGELFFGEGSRLTVL.

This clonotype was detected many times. This chain's CDR3 is CASSIQKYTGELFF. The CDR3, as DNA: TGTGCCAGCTCCATACAGAAATACACCGGGGAGCTGTTTTTT. The chain couples TRBV7-2 to TRBJ2-2, with unresolved D. This CDR3 spans 14 amino acids. V shed 8 bases and J shed 3 bases, with 13 bases lying between them. Germline V lookup: CDR1 SGHTA, CDR2 FQGNSA.

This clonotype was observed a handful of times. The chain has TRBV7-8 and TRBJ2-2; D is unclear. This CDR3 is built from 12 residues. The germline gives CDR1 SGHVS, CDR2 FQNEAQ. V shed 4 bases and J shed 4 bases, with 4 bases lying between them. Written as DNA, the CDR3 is TGTGCCAGCAGCTCGTTCACCGGGGAGCTGTTTTTT. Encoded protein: CASSSFTGELFF.

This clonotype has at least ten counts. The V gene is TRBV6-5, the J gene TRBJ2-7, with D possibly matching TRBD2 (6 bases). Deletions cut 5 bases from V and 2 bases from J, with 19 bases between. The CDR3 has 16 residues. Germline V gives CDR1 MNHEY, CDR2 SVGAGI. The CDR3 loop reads CASSRHSPPGAYEQYF. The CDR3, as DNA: TGTGCCAGCAGTCGACATTCTCCCCCGGGGGCCTACGAGCAGTACTTC.